The rows below give T cell receptor beta chains drawn from one sample of a study of tumor-infiltrating lymphocytes in localized non-small cell lung cancer. Measured with immunoSEQ multiplex PCR; TCRdb has only the in-frame clones, and not every one. The sample lists about 5,500 clones, around 85% seen once, with roughly 10% in the top ten. Sequencing input: lung tumor tissue. Every receptor here comes from a human donor with non-small cell lung cancer. Each CDR3 is given with its conserved first and last residue. The D gene is left open where the match is weak. The size field is filled for only some rows; it gives once, few, many or a size class.

>-|-|TRBJ2-7|TRBV10-2
CASLEQGSRYEQYF
TGCGCCAGCCTAGAACAGGGCTCCCGGTACGAGCAGTACTTC
>TRBD2|-|TRBJ2-1|TRBV2
CASTRLAGEGNEQFF
TGTGCCAGCACCCGACTAGCGGGAGAGGGGAATGAGCAGTTCTTC
>TRBD1|-|TRBJ2-7|TRBV6-6
CASSVLEGQGPYEQYF
TGTGCCAGCAGTGTTTTGGAAGGACAGGGACCTTACGAGCAGTACTTC
>-|-|TRBJ1-1|TRBV5-4
CASSLGNGVALYTEAFF
TGTGCCAGCAGCTTGGGGAATGGGGTAGCGCTGTACACTGAAGCTTTCTTT
>TRBD1|-|TRBJ1-2|TRBV6-5
CASSPPGQGLGGYTF
TGTGCCAGCAGTCCACCGGGACAGGGATTGGGTGGCTACACCTTC
>TRBD2|-|TRBJ2-1|TRBV7-2
CASSLGLAGDNEQFF
TGTGCCAGCAGCTTAGGACTAGCGGGAGACAATGAGCAGTTCTTC
>TRBD1|-|TRBJ1-1|TRBV11-2
CASSLVRGQDSVRRTEAFF
TGTGCCAGCAGCTTAGTAAGGGGACAGGACTCGGTTCGGCGCACTGAAGCTTTCTTT
>-|-|TRBJ2-5|TRBV29-1
CSVPRTDPETQYF
TGCAGCGTCCCGCGGACAGACCCAGAGACCCAGTACTTC
>-|-|TRBJ2-7|TRBV5-6
CASSLWVDEQYF
TGTGCCAGCAGCTTGTGGGTGGACGAGCAGTACTTC
>TRBD2|-|TRBJ2-5|TRBV30
CAWDEASGRTQHF
TGTGCCTGGGATGAAGCGAGCGGGAGGACCCAGCACTTC
>TRBD1|-|TRBJ2-1|TRBV29-1
CSARQGKEQFF
TGCAGCGCCAGACAGGGTAAAGAGCAGTTCTTC
>-|-|TRBJ2-7|TRBV5-1
CASSLGQGGSYEQYF
TGCGCCAGCAGCTTGGGGCAGGGGGGTTCGTACGAGCAGTACTTC
>-|few|TRBJ1-1|TRBV18
CASSPMEGTNTEAFF
TGTGCCAGCTCACCAATGGAGGGGACAAACACTGAAGCTTTCTTT
>-|-|TRBJ1-1|TRBV30
CAWSDVAFF
TGTGCCTGGAGTGATGTGGCTTTCTTT
>-|-|TRBJ2-7|TRBV30
CAWSIAGYEQYF
TGTGCCTGGAGTATCGCGGGTTACGAGCAGTACTTC
>-|-|TRBJ1-5|TRBV6-6
CASSYPERDQPQHF
TGTGCCAGCAGTTACCCGGAAAGGGATCAGCCCCAGCATTTT
>TRBD1|-|TRBJ1-2|TRBV6-6
CASSYPKQGVNYGYTF
TGTGCCAGCAGTTACCCCAAACAGGGGGTAAACTATGGCTACACCTTC
>-|-|TRBJ1-5|TRBV5-1
CASSLLSGPYQPQHF
TGCGCCAGCAGCTTGCTCTCGGGTCCGTATCAGCCCCAGCATTTT
>-|-|TRBJ1-3|TRBV29-1
CSVSTSSSGNTIYF
TGCAGCGTTTCGACTTCGAGCTCTGGAAACACCATATATTTT
>-|once|TRBJ1-1|TRBV18
CASSPQTGGVDTEAFF
TGTGCCAGCTCACCACAGACTGGGGGTGTGGACACTGAAGCTTTCTTT
>TRBD1|-|TRBJ1-2|TRBV18
CASSPRGTGNYGYTF
TGTGCCAGCTCACCCAGAGGGACAGGAAACTATGGCTACACCTTC
>TRBD2|-|TRBJ2-3|TRBV9
CASSGTAGGTDTQYF
TGTGCCAGCAGCGGAACGGCGGGGGGCACAGATACGCAGTATTTT
>-|-|TRBJ2-5|TRBV6-5
CASSYVKGRETQYF
TGTGCCAGCAGTTACGTAAAAGGGAGAGAGACCCAGTACTTC
>-|-|TRBJ1-1|TRBV6-5
CASSYSGGLAEAFF
TGTGCCAGCAGTTACTCTGGGGGACTTGCTGAAGCTTTCTTT
>-|-|TRBJ1-2|TRBV30
CAWSPRYGYTF
TGTGCCTGGAGCCCCCGTTATGGCTACACCTTC
>-|-|TRBJ2-2|TRBV5-1
CASSLRAGANTGELFF
TGCGCCAGCAGCTTGAGGGCAGGGGCGAACACCGGGGAGCTGTTTTTT
>-|-|TRBJ2-7|TRBV6-5
CASSHRGYEQYF
TGTGCCAGCAGTCATAGAGGATACGAGCAGTACTTC
>-|-|TRBJ1-5|TRBV4-1
CASSQILGISSNQPQHF
TGCGCCAGCAGCCAAATTCTGGGGATCTCGAGCAATCAGCCCCAGCATTTT